This TCR beta chain was sequenced in a study of blood T cell repertoires in COVID-19. Study-wide background: PBMCs, B-cell-depleted T cells, or T cells provided the cDNA or gDNA that made up the material.

The data were produced by immunoSEQ multiplex PCR, yet TCRdb's version contains in-frame clones alone and is incomplete. The table has approximately 40,000 clones, around nine tenths seen once. Germline assignment: CDR1 SGHAT and CDR2 FQNNGV. Trimming removed 5 bases at V and 2 bases at J, with 15 bases between. The CDR3 runs to 16 residues. This chain uses TRBV11-2 with TRBJ2-2; tentative D call: TRBD1 (6 bases). Sequencing was performed on peripheral blood. The TCR comes from a man aged 55-75 years with COVID-19, enrolled during active disease. The CDR3 region has the DNA TGTGCCAGCAGCGTACGACAGGCCTTAAACACCGGGGAGCTGTTTTTT. It specifies CASSVRQALNTGELFF. The complete variable domain, with remaining parts taken from reference TRBV11-2 and TRBJ2-2, reads EAGVAQSPRYKIIEKRQSVAFWCNPISGHATLYWYQQILGQGPKLLIQFQNNGVVDDSQLPKDRFSAERLKGVDSTLKIQPAKLEDSAVYLCASSVRQALNTGELFFGEGSRLTVL.